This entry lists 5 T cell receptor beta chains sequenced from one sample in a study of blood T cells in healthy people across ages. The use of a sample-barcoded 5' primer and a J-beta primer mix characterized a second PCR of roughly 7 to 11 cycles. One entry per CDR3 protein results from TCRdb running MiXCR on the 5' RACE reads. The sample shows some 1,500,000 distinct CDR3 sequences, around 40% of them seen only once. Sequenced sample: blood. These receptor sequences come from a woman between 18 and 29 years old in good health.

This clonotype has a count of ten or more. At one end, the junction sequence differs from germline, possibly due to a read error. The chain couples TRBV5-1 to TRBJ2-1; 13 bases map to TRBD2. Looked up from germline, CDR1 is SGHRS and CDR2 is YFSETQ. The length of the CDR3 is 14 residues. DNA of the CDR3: TGTGCCAGCAGTCGGACTAGCGGGAGCTATGAGCAGTTCTTC. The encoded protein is CASSRTSGSYEQFF. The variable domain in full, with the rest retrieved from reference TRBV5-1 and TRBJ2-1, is KAGVTQTPRYLIKTRGQQVTLSCSPISGHRSVSWYQQTPGQGLQFLFEYFSETQRNKGNFPGRFSGRQFSNSRSEMNVSTLELGDSALYLCASSRTSGSYEQFFGPGTRLTVL.

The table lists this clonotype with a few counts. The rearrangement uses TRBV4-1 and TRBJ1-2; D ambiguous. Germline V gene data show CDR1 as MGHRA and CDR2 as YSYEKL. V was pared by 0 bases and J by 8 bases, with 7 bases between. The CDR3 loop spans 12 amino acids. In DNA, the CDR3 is TGCGCCAGCAGCCAAGATGTAAGGGGCTACACCTTC. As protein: CASSQDVRGYTF.

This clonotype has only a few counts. CDR3 DNA sequence: TGCGCCAGCAGCCAAGAAGCGGGAGCAGGTACAGATACGCAGTATTTT. Its protein product is CASSQEAGAGTDTQYF. The V call is TRBV4-3, the J call TRBJ2-3, with 8 positions matching TRBD2. Germline-derived CDR1 and CDR2 are LGHNA and YSLEER. V shed 0 bases and J 3 bases; nucleotides not matched to a gene: 5. The CDR3 is 16 residues long.

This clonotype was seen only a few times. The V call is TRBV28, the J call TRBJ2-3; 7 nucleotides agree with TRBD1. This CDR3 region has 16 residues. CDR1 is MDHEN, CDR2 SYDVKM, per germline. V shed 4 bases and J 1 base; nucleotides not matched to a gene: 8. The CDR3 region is CASSSRQGRGTDTQYF. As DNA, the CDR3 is TGTGCCAGCAGTTCACGACAGGGTCGGGGCACAGATACGCAGTATTTT.

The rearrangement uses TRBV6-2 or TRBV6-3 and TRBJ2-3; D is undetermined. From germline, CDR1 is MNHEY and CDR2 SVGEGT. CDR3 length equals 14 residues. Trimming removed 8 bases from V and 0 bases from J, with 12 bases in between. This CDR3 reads CASGKRGSTDTQYF. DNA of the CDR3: TGTGCCAGCGGAAAACGCGGAAGCACAGATACGCAGTATTTT.